The clone carrying this TCR beta chain was recorded many times. Its antigen remains unidentified. The data stem from a study of T cell repertoires in cytomegalovirus infection. As for the study in general: Signatures in public TCR beta sequences pointed to both CMV infection and matching HLA type. Overall study findings and caveats: The cumulative frequency of public TCR beta families distinguished individuals who carried CMV together with the relevant HLA. CMV-specific TCR beta clonotypes restricted by HLA-C were the ones dominating the ex vivo response.

From the reads, TCRdb called clonotypes with MiXCR, one entry per CDR3 protein. The sample yields 130,000 or so distinct CDR3 sequences, under 8.5% seen once. The sequence came from a human donor in good health (CMV status not recorded). Some clones in this sample may be carry-over from other donors' samples. The sequenced sample consisted of PBMCs.

The CDR3 sequence: CASSHLPTGAQETQYF. The CDR3 nucleotides read TGCGCCAGCAGCCACCTTCCCACAGGTGCCCAAGAGACCCAGTACTTC. This chain connects TRBV4-1 to TRBJ2-5; tentatively, D is TRBD1 (5 bases). The CDR3 has 16 residues. The V and J ends lost 3 bases and 1 base respectively, with 15 bases between them. Germline-derived CDR1 and CDR2 are MGHRA and YSYEKL.